This section outlines one T cell receptor (beta chain) sequence together with its context. The specificity of this receptor is unknown. Base qualities are not recorded, but no much larger clone differs from it by a single base. These data belong to a study of immune evolution from preneoplasia to lung adenocarcinoma (dated by TCRdb to 2020 to 2022). General notes on the study: HLA loss of heterozygosity was found in approximately 7% of AIS, around 14% of MIA and about a third of ADC lesions, and in no AAH lesions. Resected precursor lesions (AAH, AIS, MIA) and invasive adenocarcinomas were compared against paired morphologically normal lung tissue. TCR sequencing data came from about 52 patients. The overall cohort was made up of 45 to 60 patients with pulmonary nodules who had surgical resection. The immune data were integrated with whole exome sequencing and methylation data from the same cohort of nodules. The sample size depended on which specimens were available, not on a prior power calculation. The study combined immune gene expression, TCR sequencing and multiplex immunofluorescence to profile immune contexture across lung adenocarcinoma precursors and invasive adenocarcinoma. POLYSOLVER was used to infer class I HLA alleles from exome data, and LOHHLA was used to detect allele-specific HLA loss. The study reported that about 100 samples were used for TCR sequencing.

The investigation overall reported the following: The highest top T cell clone frequencies were observed in normal lung, and a progressive decrease in top T cell clone frequencies appeared to occur from AAH through AIS, MIA and invasive adenocarcinoma. The highest T cell clonality was observed in KRAS-mutant nodules compared with EGFR-mutant or double wild-type lesions. The findings were based on association rather than direct causation, and larger cohorts with long-term follow-up and longitudinal biopsies were deemed needed. Because all patients came from Japan and China, whether the findings apply to Western populations was uncertain. Clonality was highest in normal lung, while later-stage lesions appeared to show lower clonality but higher T cell density and diversity.

Patients underwent resection in Japan or China between the mid-2010s and the late 2010s. The histologic diagnosis of each case was independently confirmed on H&E slides by two lung cancer pathologists. For nucleic acid extraction, premalignant or tumor cells were enriched by macro-dissection following pathologic assessment. DNA was isolated from FFPE tissue using the AllPrep DNA/RNA FFPE Kit. The immunoSEQ hsTCRbeta Kit was used to sequence TCR beta CDR3 regions from DNA. As for the authors' bioinformatics: The ImmunoSEQ Analyzer was used to analyse the TCR sequencing data. T cell clonality was defined as 1 minus Pielou's evenness, as computed on productive rearrangements. The inverse Simpson index, applied to productive templates, was used to measure T cell diversity. T cell density was defined as TCR beta template counts normalized to usable DNA, with usable DNA estimated by amplifying and sequencing housekeeping genes. Two-sided Kruskal-Wallis tests were used to compare TCR metrics across histologic stages. Held by TCRdb, this immuneACCESS table contains in-frame sequences only and omits some clones. Under half of the omission traces to an unresolved V gene where checked; the cause of the rest is unknown. The DNA was the basis for D and trimming; V, J and clone size are from that table. The sample table shows 35,000 or so clones, and around 74% are seen once. Jointly, the top ten make up approximately 6.1% of the sample.

The sequence came from a person in their sixties with lung adenocarcinoma. Sequenced input: FFPE invasive lung adenocarcinoma tissue. What this sample's cell subset or site label stands for: frankly invasive lung adenocarcinoma (ADC).

The CDR3 loop reads CAWRGVSSGNTIYF. Here is the DNA: TGTGCCTGGAGGGGCGTGAGCTCTGGAAACACCATATATTTT. The chain employs TRBV30 and TRBJ1-3, with the D gene uncertain. V is shortened by 3 bases, J by 0 bases, and the region joining them spans 9 bases. The CDR3, from cysteine to phenylalanine, totals 14 residues. The retained sequence is limited to the CDR3, 42 bases, with the frame set at the first base. Looking up the germline V gene (reference sequence) yields CDR1 GTSNPN and CDR2 SVGIG.